The 7 T cell receptor gamma chains listed next were all sequenced from one sample in a study of intestinal T cells in coeliac disease. Genomic DNA came from ten approximately 4.5-µm formalin-fixed paraffin-embedded scrolls per case. Using around 200 ng of biopsy DNA, TRG was amplified with LymphoTrack primers. TCRdb reprocessed the multiplex PCR reads using CATT. This sample yields about 630 gamma-chain clones, of which about 50% are seen a single time; about 19% belongs to the top ten. The sample consisted of a duodenal biopsy. These receptors were taken from a human donor with celiac disease.

The chain is built from TRGV3 and TRGJ1 or TRGJ2. Germline assignment: CDR1 VTNTFY and CDR2 YDVSTARD (reference sequence). The CDR3 contains 12 residues. The V and J ends lost 10 bases and 2 bases, in that order; junction bases with no gene match: 8. CDR3 DNA sequence: TGTGCCACTGGGACAGATTATTATAAGAAACTCTTT. Translation: CATGTDYYKKLF.

This clone is large in the sample. The rearrangement uses TRGV8 and TRGJ1 or TRGJ2. J lost 0 bases, V lost 5 bases, and 4 bases had no gene match. Germline V gives CDR1 VENAVY, CDR2 YDSYNSRV. The CDR3 consists of 13 residues. The CDR3 sequence is CATWGRNYYKKLF. The CDR3 DNA reads as TGTGCCACCTGGGGGCGGAATTATTATAAGAAACTCTTT.

The gene calls are TRGV9 and TRGJ1 or TRGJ2. Unmatched junction bases numbered 15, after V lost 10 bases and J lost 6 bases. From germline, CDR1 is GITISATS and CDR2 ISYDGTV (reference sequence). The CDR3 extends over 13 amino acids. In DNA form, the CDR3 reads TGTGCCTTTGTGGGAGGTTTTATTTATAAGAAACTCTTT. It is translated as CAFVGGFIYKKLF.

This clone was counted between two and nine times. TCRdb's listed protein matches a much larger clone and diverges from this DNA's translation at residue 9, likely through a read error; the protein shown comes from the DNA. V is TRGV9 and J is TRGJ1 or TRGJ2. Trimming took 0 bases from V and 3 from J; bases not matched to a gene: 8. This CDR3 has 15 residues. CDR1 and CDR2 from the germline V gene are GITISATS and ISYDGTV (reference sequence). The CDR3 protein is CALWEVQGLYYKKLF. CDR3 DNA sequence: TGTGCCTTGTGGGAGGTGCAAGGGCTTTATTATAAGAAACTCTTT.

J is TRGJ1 or TRGJ2 and V is TRGV8. Germline V lookup: CDR1 VENAVY, CDR2 YDSYNSRV. The CDR3 length is 13 residues. Trimming took 9 bases from V and 2 from J; bases not matched to a gene: 10. CDR3 loop: CATRREDYYKKLF. CDR3 nucleotide sequence: TGTGCCACCCGTAGGGAGGATTATTATAAGAAACTCTTT.

This clone occurred once. V and J are TRGV3 and TRGJ1 or TRGJ2. The length of the CDR3 is 15 residues. J lost 2 bases, V lost 6 bases, and 13 bases had no gene match. CDR1 and CDR2 (germline): VTNTFY, YDVSTARD (reference sequence). The CDR3: CATWTVFSYYYKKLF. The CDR3 nucleotides read TGTGCCACCTGGACAGTATTTTCTTATTATTATAAGAAACTCTTT.

V and J are TRGV10 and TRGJ1 or TRGJ2. TRGV10 is flagged as an ORF with uncertain function. V gave up 8 bases and J gave up 6 bases; unmatched junction bases: 8. CDR3 length equals 12 residues. The CDR3 DNA reads as TGTGCTGCGTGGGATTCACTTTATAAGAAACTCTTT. It encodes CAAWDSLYKKLF.